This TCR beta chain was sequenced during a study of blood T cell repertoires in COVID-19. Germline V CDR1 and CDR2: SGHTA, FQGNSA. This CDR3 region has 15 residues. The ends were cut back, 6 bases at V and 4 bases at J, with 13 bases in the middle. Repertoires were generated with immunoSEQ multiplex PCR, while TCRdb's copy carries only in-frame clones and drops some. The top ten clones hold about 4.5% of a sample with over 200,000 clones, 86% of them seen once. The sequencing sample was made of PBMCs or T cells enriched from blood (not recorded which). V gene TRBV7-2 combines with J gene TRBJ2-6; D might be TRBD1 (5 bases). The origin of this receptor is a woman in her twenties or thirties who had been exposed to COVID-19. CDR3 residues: CASSSGFAGANVLTF. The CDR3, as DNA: TGTGCCAGCAGTTCAGGGTTTGCCGGGGCCAACGTCCTGACTTTC.